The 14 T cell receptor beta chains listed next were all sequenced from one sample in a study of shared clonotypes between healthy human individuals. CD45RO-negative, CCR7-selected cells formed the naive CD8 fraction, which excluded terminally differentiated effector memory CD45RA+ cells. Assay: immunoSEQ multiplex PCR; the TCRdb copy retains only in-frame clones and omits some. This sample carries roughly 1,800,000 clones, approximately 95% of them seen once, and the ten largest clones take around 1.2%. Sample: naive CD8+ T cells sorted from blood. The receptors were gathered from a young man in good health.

CDR3 amino acids: CASGLAGSSYNEQFF. Here the CDR3 DNA reads TGTGCCAGCGGGCTAGCGGGGAGCTCCTACAATGAGCAGTTCTTC. The chain has TRBV7-9 and TRBJ2-1; 9 positions agree with TRBD2. With V trimmed by 8 bases and J by 0 bases, 5 bases remained unmatched. The CDR3 spans 15 residues. Germline V gives CDR1 SEHNR, CDR2 FQNEAQ (reference sequence).

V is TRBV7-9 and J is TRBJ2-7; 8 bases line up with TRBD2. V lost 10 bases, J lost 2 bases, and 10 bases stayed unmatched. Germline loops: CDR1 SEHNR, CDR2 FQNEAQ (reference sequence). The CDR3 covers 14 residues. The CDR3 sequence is CATFLASGPYEQYF. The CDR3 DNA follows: TGTGCCACCTTCTTGGCTAGCGGGCCCTACGAGCAGTACTTC.

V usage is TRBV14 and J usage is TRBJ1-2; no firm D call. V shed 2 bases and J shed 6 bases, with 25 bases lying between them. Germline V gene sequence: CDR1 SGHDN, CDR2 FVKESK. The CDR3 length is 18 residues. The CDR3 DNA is TGTGCCAGCAGCCAAAATCTCGGGTGGAGGCCCCCCTCTGATGGCTACACCTTC. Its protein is CASSQNLGWRPPSDGYTF.

The DNA for the CDR3 is TGTGCCAGCAGTGCGACAGGGGAGAACACTGAAGCTTTCTTT. Protein: CASSATGENTEAFF. This chain connects TRBV27 to TRBJ1-1; 8 positions match TRBD1. Looked up from germline, CDR1 is MNHEY and CDR2 is SMNVEV (reference sequence). This CDR3 is built from 14 residues. V lost 5 bases and J lost 1; bases outside the gene matches: 3.

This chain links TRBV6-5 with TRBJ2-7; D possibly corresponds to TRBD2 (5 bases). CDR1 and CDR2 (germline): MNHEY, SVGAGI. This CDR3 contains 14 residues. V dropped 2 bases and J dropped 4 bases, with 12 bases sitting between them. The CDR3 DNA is TGTGCCAGCAGTTACCGGGAAGCGTTATACGAGCAGTACTTC. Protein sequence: CASSYREALYEQYF.

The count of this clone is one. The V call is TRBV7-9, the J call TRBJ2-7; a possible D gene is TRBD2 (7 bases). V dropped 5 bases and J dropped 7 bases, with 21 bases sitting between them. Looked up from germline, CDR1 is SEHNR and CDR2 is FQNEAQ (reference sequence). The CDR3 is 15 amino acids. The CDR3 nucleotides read TGTGCCAGCAGCCCCCAGTCGGGGGGCGTTCCGGAGCAGTACTTC. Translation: CASSPQSGGVPEQYF.

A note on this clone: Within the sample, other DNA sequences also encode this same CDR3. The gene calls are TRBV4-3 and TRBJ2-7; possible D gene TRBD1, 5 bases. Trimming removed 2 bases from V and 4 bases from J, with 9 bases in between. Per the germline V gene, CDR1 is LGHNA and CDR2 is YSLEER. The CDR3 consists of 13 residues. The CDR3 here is CASSQSQGYEQYF. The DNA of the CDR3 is TGCGCCAGCAGCCAATCGCAGGGTTACGAGCAGTACTTC.

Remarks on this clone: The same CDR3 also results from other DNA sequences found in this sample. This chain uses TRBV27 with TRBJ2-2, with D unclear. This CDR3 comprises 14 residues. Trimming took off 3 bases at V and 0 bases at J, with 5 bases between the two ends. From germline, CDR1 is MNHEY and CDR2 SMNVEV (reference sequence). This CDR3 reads CASSFSSNTGELFF. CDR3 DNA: TGTGCCAGCAGTTTCAGTTCGAACACCGGGGAGCTGTTTTTT.

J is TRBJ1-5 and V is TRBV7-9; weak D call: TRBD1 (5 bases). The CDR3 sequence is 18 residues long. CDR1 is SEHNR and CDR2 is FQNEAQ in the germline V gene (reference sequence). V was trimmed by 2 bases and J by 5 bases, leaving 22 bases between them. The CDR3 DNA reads TGTGCCAGCAGCTTACCCCGACCCCGACAGTTTTGGCATCAGCCCCAGCATTTT. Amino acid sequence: CASSLPRPRQFWHQPQHF. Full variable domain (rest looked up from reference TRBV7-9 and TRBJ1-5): DTGVSQNPRHKITKRGQNVTFRCDPISEHNRLYWYRQTLGQGPEFLTYFQNEAQLEKSRLLSDRFSAERPKGSFSTLEIQRTEQGDSAMYLCASSLPRPRQFWHQPQHFGDGTRLSIL.

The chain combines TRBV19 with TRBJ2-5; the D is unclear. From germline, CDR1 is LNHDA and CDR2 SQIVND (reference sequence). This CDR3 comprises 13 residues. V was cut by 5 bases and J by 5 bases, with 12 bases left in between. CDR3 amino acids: CASSPSLGETQYF. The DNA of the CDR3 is TGTGCCAGTAGTCCCTCGTTAGGGGAGACCCAGTACTTC.

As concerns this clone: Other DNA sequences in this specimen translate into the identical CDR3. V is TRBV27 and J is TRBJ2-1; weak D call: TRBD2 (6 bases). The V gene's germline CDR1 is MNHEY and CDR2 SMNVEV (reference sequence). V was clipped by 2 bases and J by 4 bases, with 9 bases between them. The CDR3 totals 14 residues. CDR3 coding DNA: TGTGCCAGCAGTTTAGCGGGAACATACAATGAGCAGTTCTTC. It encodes CASSLAGTYNEQFF.

The CDR3 region has the DNA TGCGCCAGCAGTGAGAGCGGGATTGGCTACGAGCAGTACTTC. Protein sequence: CASSESGIGYEQYF. This chain uses TRBV10-2 with TRBJ2-7, with 7 positions matching TRBD2. This CDR3 has 14 amino acids. Germline V gives CDR1 WSHSY, CDR2 SAAADI. J lost 3 bases, V lost 2 bases, and 4 bases had no gene match.

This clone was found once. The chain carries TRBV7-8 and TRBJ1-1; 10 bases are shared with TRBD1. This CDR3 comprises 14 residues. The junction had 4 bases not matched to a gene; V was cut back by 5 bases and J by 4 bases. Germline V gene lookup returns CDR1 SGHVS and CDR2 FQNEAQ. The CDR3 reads CASSLGTGVTEAFF. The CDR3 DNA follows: TGTGCCAGCAGCCTAGGGACAGGGGTCACTGAAGCTTTCTTT.

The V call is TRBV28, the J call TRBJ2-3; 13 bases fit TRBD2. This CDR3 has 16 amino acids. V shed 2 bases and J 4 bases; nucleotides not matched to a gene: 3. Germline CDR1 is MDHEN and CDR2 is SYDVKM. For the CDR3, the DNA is TGTGCCAGCAGTTTAGGGACTAGCGGGGCGGCAGATACGCAGTATTTT. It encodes CASSLGTSGAADTQYF.